The 25 T cell receptor beta chains below all came from one sample that was sequenced in a study of blood T cell repertoires in COVID-19. This table comes from immunoSEQ multiplex PCR, and its TCRdb copy is limited to in-frame clones, with some not included. The top ten hold 1.5% of the sample, which has just over 90,000 clones, 85% to 90% seen once. Sequenced input: peripheral blood. All receptors derive from a human donor with active COVID-19. The donor label of this sample is uncertain.

The chain combines TRBV2 with TRBJ2-7, with 8 bases fitting TRBD2. The CDR3 contains 16 residues. Germline values: CDR1 SNHLY, CDR2 FYNNEI. J gave up 2 bases and V 2 bases, and 8 bases lay outside the gene matches. CDR3 DNA sequence: TGTGCCAGCAGTGAAAGAAGAATAGCGGGGACCTACGAGCAGTACTTC. It codes for CASSERRIAGTYEQYF. The variable domain in full, completed from reference TRBV2 and TRBJ2-7, reads EPEVTQTPSHQVTQMGQEVILRCVPISNHLYFYWYRQILGQKVEFLVSFYNNEISEKSEIFDDQFSVERPDGSNFTLKIRSTKLEDSAMYFCASSERRIAGTYEQYFGPGTRLTVT.

This chain joins TRBV20-1 and TRBJ2-5; 11 nucleotides agree with TRBD2. The CDR3 runs 12 residues. V gave up 3 bases and J gave up 7 bases; unmatched junction bases: 1. Germline V lookup: CDR1 DFQATT, CDR2 SNEGSKA (reference sequence). The CDR3 nucleotides are TGCAGTGCTAGTAGCGGGGGGGGGACCCAGTACTTC. It is translated as CSASSGGGTQYF.

The table lists this clone with a few counts. V usage is TRBV6-5 and J usage is TRBJ1-2; 10 bases are shared with TRBD1. Germline trimming cut 4 bases from V and 4 bases from J; bases unmatched to any gene: 9. CDR1 and CDR2 from the germline V gene are MNHEY and SVGAGI. The CDR3 totals 16 residues. The CDR3 here is CASSFRQGASIYGYTF. Here the CDR3 DNA reads TGTGCCAGCAGTTTCAGACAGGGGGCATCTATCTATGGCTACACCTTC.

This chain uses TRBV4-1 with TRBJ1-5; 9 bases match TRBD1. This CDR3 has 18 amino acids. The V gene's germline CDR1 is MGHRA and CDR2 YSYEKL. Trimming cost V 1 base and J 0 bases; bases outside gene matches: 7. The CDR3 spells CASSQASTGGDSNQPQHF. CDR3 coding DNA: TGCGCCAGCAGCCAAGCTTCGACAGGGGGTGATAGCAATCAGCCCCAGCATTTT.

The V call is TRBV21-1, the J call TRBJ2-7; the D call TRBD1 from the table was never checked on the DNA. TRBV21-1 is designated a pseudogene. CDR3 length equals 14 residues. CDR3 loop: CASRETEPNYEQYF. The CDR3 region has the DNA TGTGCCAGCAGGGAGACAGAACCTAACTACGAGCAGTACTTC.

The chain is built from TRBV19 and TRBJ2-1, with 7 bases aligning to TRBD2. Per germline, CDR1 LNHDA and CDR2 SQIVND (reference sequence). This CDR3 has 13 residues. V lost 3 bases, J lost 9 bases, and 5 bases stayed unmatched. The CDR3 loop reads CASSILGGGEQFF. The CDR3 region has the DNA TGTGCCAGTAGTATCTTGGGGGGGGGTGAGCAGTTCTTC.

The rearrangement uses TRBV10-2 and TRBJ2-5, with unresolved D. This CDR3 spans 13 amino acids. Germline CDR1 and CDR2: WSHSY and SAAADI. Trimming stripped 5 bases from V and 1 base from J, with 8 bases between. The CDR3 spells CASSYRSQETQYF. Written as DNA, the CDR3 is TGCGCCAGCAGTTACAGATCCCAAGAGACCCAGTACTTC.

This clone was picked up one time. This chain links TRBV5-8 with TRBJ1-2, with 12 positions matching TRBD1. This CDR3 contains 16 residues. Germline lookup yields CDR1 SGHTS and CDR2 YDEGEE. Unmatched junction bases numbered 8, after V lost 0 bases and J lost 8 bases. The CDR3 nucleotides are TGTGCCAGCAGCTTGGGCGGGACAGGGGGCCTTCTGGGCTACACCTTC. It encodes CASSLGGTGGLLGYTF. The variable domain in full, completed from reference TRBV5-8 and TRBJ1-2, reads EAGVTQSPTHLIKTRGQQATLRCSPISGHTSVYWYQQALGLGLQFLLWYDEGEERNRGNFPPRFSGRQFPNYSSELNVNALELEDSALYLCASSLGGTGGLLGYTFGSGTRLTVV.

The chain has TRBV6-2 or TRBV6-3 and TRBJ1-6; 7 bases are shared with TRBD1. CDR3 length: 15 residues. CDR1 and CDR2 (germline): MNHEY, SVGEGT. With V trimmed by 6 bases and J by 6 bases, 8 bases remained unmatched. This CDR3 is CASRPPQGVNSPLHF. The CDR3 DNA is TGTGCCAGCAGACCTCCTCAGGGGGTTAATTCACCCCTCCACTTT.

This clone was seen a few times. A junction boundary mismatches the germline segment, possibly from a read error. The J gene is TRBJ2-7, the V gene TRBV6-5; D may be TRBD1 (5 bases). CDR3 size: 12 residues. Germline CDR1 MNHEY, CDR2 SVGAGI. CDR3 sequence: CASRDKAYGQYF. The CDR3 DNA is TGTGCCAGCAGGGACAAGGCTTACGGGCAGTACTTC.

V gene TRBV18 combines with J gene TRBJ2-7, with D maybe TRBD1 (5 bases). The germline gives CDR1 KGHSH, CDR2 LQKENI. This CDR3 comprises 15 residues. The V and J ends lost 3 bases and 2 bases respectively, with 14 bases between them. CDR3 residues: CASSPSVTGAYEQYF. CDR3 DNA: TGTGCCAGCTCACCGTCGGTCACAGGAGCCTACGAGCAGTACTTC.

In this sample, this clone turned up a few times. The chain couples TRBV5-1 to TRBJ1-6; the match to TRBD1 covers 7 bases. The germline V gene encodes CDR1 SGHRS and CDR2 YFSETQ. V lost 0 bases to trimming and J lost 8 bases; unmatched junction nucleotides: 8. This CDR3 region has 16 residues. The CDR3 DNA sequence: TGCGCCAGCAGCTTGGTCGGAGGGGGCGTCGATTCACCCCTCCACTTT. This sequence encodes CASSLVGGGVDSPLHF. The full variable domain, rest sourced from reference TRBV5-1 and TRBJ1-6, is KAGVTQTPRYLIKTRGQQVTLSCSPISGHRSVSWYQQTPGQGLQFLFEYFSETQRNKGNFPGRFSGRQFSNSRSEMNVSTLELGDSALYLCASSLVGGGVDSPLHFGNGTRLTVT.

As regards this clone: One end of the junction is discordant with germline, which a read error may explain. The rearrangement uses TRBV7-7 and TRBJ2-3; TRBD1 aligns across 7 bases. Germline assignment: CDR1 SSHAT and CDR2 FNYEAQ (reference sequence). This CDR3 contains 15 residues. The DNA for the CDR3 is TGTGCTAGCAGCTTAGGGACAGCTAGCACAGATACGCAGTATTTT. It specifies CASSLGTASTDTQYF. Full variable domain (missing parts from reference TRBV7-7 and TRBJ2-3): GAGVSQSPRYKVTKRGQDVTLRCDPISSHATLYWYQQALGQGPEFLTYFNYEAQPDKSGLPSDRFSAERPEGSISTLTIQRTEQRDSAMYRCASSLGTASTDTQYFGPGTRLTVL.

To note about this clone: This sample also contains other DNA sequences that code for the same CDR3. The genes are TRBV5-1 and TRBJ1-6, with TRBD1 matching 10 bases. The CDR3 is 15 amino acids. Germline CDR1 is SGHRS and CDR2 is YFSETQ. The V gene end was trimmed by 4 bases and the J gene end by 7 bases; junction bases not matched to a gene: 5. CDR3 in amino acids: CASSLGQGGNSPLHF. In DNA form, the CDR3 reads TGCGCCAGCAGCCTTGGACAGGGGGGGAATTCACCCCTCCACTTT.

Written as DNA, the CDR3 is TGTGCCAGCAGCTTTTTCGAAGAGACCCAGTACTTC. As protein: CASSFFEETQYF. V and J are TRBV5-6 and TRBJ2-5; D gene ambiguous. Germline CDR1 SGHDT, CDR2 YYEEEE. V shed 2 bases and J shed 3 bases, with 5 bases lying between them. CDR3 length: 12 residues.

The chain is built from TRBV6-4 and TRBJ1-2; D is undetermined. The V gene lost 0 bases and the J gene lost 2 bases, with 10 bases spanning the gap. The CDR3 has 15 amino acids. Germline V CDR1 and CDR2: MRHNA, SNTAGT. CDR3 nucleotides: TGTGCCAGCAGTGACTCGCAGGATCAAAACTATGGCTACACCTTC. This gives the protein CASSDSQDQNYGYTF.

The chain combines TRBV7-2 with TRBJ2-3, with D possibly matching TRBD2 (5 bases). Germline V gene sequence: CDR1 SGHTA, CDR2 FQGNSA. The CDR3 is 12 residues long. V gave up 8 bases and J gave up 0 bases, with 6 bases separating them. CDR3 sequence reads: CASGLSTDTQYF. In DNA form, the CDR3 reads TGTGCCAGCGGACTTAGCACAGATACGCAGTATTTT.

This clone was detected once. This chain joins TRBV6-6 and TRBJ1-6; TRBD1 is a possible D gene (6 bases). The V gene lost 7 bases and the J gene lost 7 bases, with 14 bases spanning the gap. Germline V CDR1 and CDR2: MNHNY, SVGAGI (reference sequence). This CDR3 is built from 14 residues. CDR3 nucleotide sequence: TGTGCCAGCACAACCGGGACACCCAATTCACCCCTCCACTTT. Translating gives CASTTGTPNSPLHF.

The rearrangement links TRBV7-9 to TRBJ2-5; D call uncertain. The CDR3 spans 14 residues. V was pared by 3 bases and J by 0 bases, with 8 bases between. Germline V gene data show CDR1 as SEHNR and CDR2 as FQNEAQ (reference sequence). The CDR3: CASSLSQNQETQYF. Here the CDR3 DNA reads TGTGCCAGCAGCTTGTCTCAGAACCAAGAGACCCAGTACTTC.

The gene calls are TRBV6-5 and TRBJ2-2; 8 bases line up with TRBD1. This CDR3 is 15 amino acids long. Germline lookup yields CDR1 MNHEY and CDR2 SVGAGI. V gave up 7 bases and J gave up 7 bases; unmatched junction bases: 11. The CDR3: CASNLSGGRGGELFF. CDR3 nucleotides: TGTGCCAGCAATTTGTCAGGGGGCAGGGGCGGGGAGCTGTTTTTT.

The rearrangement uses TRBV6-5 and TRBJ2-1, with 13 nucleotides matching TRBD2. This CDR3 has 15 amino acids. From germline, CDR1 is MNHEY and CDR2 SVGAGI. V lost 6 bases and J lost 6; bases outside the gene matches: 5. CDR3 DNA sequence: TGTGCCAGCAGCGCACTAGCGGGGGGGCGCAATGAGCAGTTCTTC. Its translation is CASSALAGGRNEQFF.

The V call is TRBV4-3, the J call TRBJ1-2; the match to TRBD1 covers 7 bases. J gave up 5 bases and V 1 base, and 1 base lay outside the gene matches. The CDR3 loop spans 13 amino acids. Per germline, CDR1 LGHNA and CDR2 YSLEER. The CDR3 bases are TGCGCCAGCAGCCAAGCAGGGGGTTATGGCTACACCTTC. It codes for CASSQAGGYGYTF.

V usage is TRBV11-2 and J usage is TRBJ1-2; TRBD1 aligns across 8 bases. Germline loops: CDR1 SGHAT, CDR2 FQNNGV. The CDR3 consists of 14 residues. V lost 0 bases and J lost 8; bases outside the gene matches: 5. The CDR3 region is CASSLDLTGEGYTF. CDR3 in DNA: TGTGCCAGCAGCTTAGACTTGACAGGGGAGGGCTACACCTTC.

The chain joins TRBV28 to TRBJ1-2; 9 positions match TRBD1. The germline CDR1 and CDR2 sequences are MDHEN and SYDVKM. With V trimmed by 6 bases and J by 4 bases, 12 bases remained unmatched. The CDR3 contains 16 residues. CDR3 region: CASRHLTGGPFYGYTF. The CDR3 region has the DNA TGTGCCAGCAGACATTTGACAGGGGGTCCCTTCTATGGCTACACCTTC.

This sequence joins TRBV6-2 or TRBV6-3 and TRBJ2-5; 11 bases line up with TRBD2. This CDR3 has 15 amino acids. The J segment lost 2 bases and the V segment lost 5 bases, leaving 4 bases of the junction unmatched. Germline CDR1 is MNHEY and CDR2 is SVGEGT. CDR3 nucleotides: TGTGCCAGCAGTCCGGGACTAGCGGAACAAGAGACCCAGTACTTC. This sequence encodes CASSPGLAEQETQYF.